The following is a TCR beta chain sequence with its context. This specimen belongs to a study of T cells after yellow fever vaccination. Study-wide context: Fractions containing few cells were prepared with SMART-Seq v4 Ultra Low Input.

The authors made TCR cDNA by 5'RACE template switching, adding a universal primer site and UMIs. TCRdb re-analysed the 5' RACE reads in MiXCR, keeping a single row per CDR3 protein. The sample shows approximately 330,000 distinct CDR3 sequences, 4.1% of them seen only once. The CDR3 runs to 17 residues. Germline V CDR1 and CDR2: SGHAT, FQNNGV. V lost 4 bases to trimming and J lost 2 bases; unmatched junction nucleotides: 14. This TCR derives from a man aged 18 to 30 who received the YFV17D yellow fever vaccine. The sequencing here drew on PBMCs, taken 5 days after the yellow fever booster vaccination. This chain connects TRBV11-2 to TRBJ2-7; 7 nucleotides align to TRBD1. The CDR3 here is CASSSTRTGPKTYEQYF. The CDR3, as DNA: TGTGCCAGCAGCTCCACCCGGACAGGCCCGAAAACCTACGAGCAGTACTTC.